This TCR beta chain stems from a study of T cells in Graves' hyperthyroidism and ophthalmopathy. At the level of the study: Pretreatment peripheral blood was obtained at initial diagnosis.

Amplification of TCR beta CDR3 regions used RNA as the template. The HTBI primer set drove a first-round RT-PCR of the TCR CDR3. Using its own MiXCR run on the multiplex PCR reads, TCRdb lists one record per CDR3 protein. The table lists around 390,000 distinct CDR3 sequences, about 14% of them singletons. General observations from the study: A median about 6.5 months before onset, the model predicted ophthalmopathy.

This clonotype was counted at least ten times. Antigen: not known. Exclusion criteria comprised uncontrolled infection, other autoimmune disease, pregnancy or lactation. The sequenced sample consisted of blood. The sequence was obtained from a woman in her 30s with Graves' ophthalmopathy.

CDR3 in amino acids: CASSVDPQGLSTEAFF. CDR3 in DNA: TGTGCCAGCAGCGTAGATCCCCAGGGGCTGAGCACTGAAGCTTTCTTT. The rearrangement uses TRBV9 and TRBJ1-1; TRBD1 is a possible D gene (6 bases). The CDR3 is 16 residues long. With 0 bases removed from V and 4 bases from J, the gap between germline ends came to 16 bases. Germline V gene sequence: CDR1 SGDLS, CDR2 YYNGEE.